These 5 T cell receptor beta chains were all obtained from the same sample, sequenced in a study of control samples from healthy donors and cancer patients. The repertoire was sequenced with immunoSEQ multiplex PCR; TCRdb's copy has only in-frame clones and lacks some. The sample yields about 94,000 clones, roughly nine tenths seen once. Sequenced input: blood. These receptors were collected from a woman aged 18-35 years in good health.

The rearrangement uses TRBV28 and TRBJ2-1; D gene uncertain. V lost 3 bases and J 3 bases, leaving 0 bases between the germline ends. Germline CDR1 and CDR2: MDHEN and SYDVKM. The CDR3 covers 11 residues. CDR3 sequence: CASSFYNEQFF. As DNA, the CDR3 is TGTGCCAGCAGTTTCTACAATGAGCAGTTCTTC.

V is TRBV18 and J is TRBJ1-1, with 10 bases identical to TRBD1. V shed 4 bases and J 2 bases; nucleotides not matched to a gene: 10. Germline CDR1 reads KGHSH; CDR2 reads LQKENI. CDR3 length: 17 amino acids. The CDR3 loop is CASSLARTGGVNTEAFF. Here the CDR3 DNA reads TGTGCCAGCTCACTTGCTAGGACAGGGGGAGTAAACACTGAAGCTTTCTTT.

The table lists this clone with a count of one. The gene calls are TRBV4-2 and TRBJ1-3; the D is unclear. There are 16 residues in the CDR3. Germline CDR1 and CDR2: LGHNA and YNFKEQ. V was shortened by 0 bases and J by 0 bases, with 9 bases between the two germline ends. The CDR3 protein is CASSQEFITSGNTIYF. In nucleotides, the CDR3 is TGTGCCAGCAGCCAAGAATTCATAACCTCTGGAAACACCATATATTTT.

The rearrangement uses TRBV5-1 and TRBJ1-1, with unresolved D. This CDR3 region has 13 residues. CDR1 is SGHRS, CDR2 YFSETQ, per germline. V was pared by 2 bases and J by 3 bases, with 8 bases between. CDR3 residues: CASSLGQYTEAFF. In DNA form, the CDR3 reads TGCGCCAGCAGCTTAGGGCAGTACACTGAAGCTTTCTTT.

Concerning this clone: A junction end diverges from the germline sequence, so it may reflect a read error. The rearrangement joins TRBV5-5 to TRBJ1-2; TRBD1 matches at 10 bases. Germline CDR1 and CDR2: SGHKS and YYEKEE (reference sequence). The CDR3 runs 15 residues. CDR3 loop: CASSDIVTGGYRYTF. CDR3 nucleotide sequence: TGTGCCAGCAGCGACATCGTGACAGGGGGCTATCGCTACACCTTC.